The entry below gives a single TCR beta chain sequence along with its context. Antigen unknown. This entry belongs to a study of OX40 agonist ivuxolimab in advanced cancers. Study results and limitations: Also showing low normalized T-cell clonal expansion were some of the nonresponders. It was not determined which antigens were specifically recognized by the peripheral T cells that had undergone clonal expansion.

V lost 5 bases and J lost 1, with 14 bases in between. The germline V gene has CDR1 MNHNS and CDR2 SASEGT. The CDR3 loop spans 15 amino acids. Repertoires were generated with immunoSEQ multiplex PCR, while TCRdb's copy carries only in-frame clones and drops some. The sample records approximately 77,000 clones, around 82% being singletons. The chain employs TRBV6-1 and TRBJ1-1, with D possibly being TRBD1 (6 bases). Sequenced here: CD4+ or CD8+ T cells sorted from blood, sampled in a trial of the OX40 agonist ivuxolimab. The origin of this receptor is an adult with an advanced solid tumor such as melanoma, head and neck, liver or kidney cancer. Here the CDR3 reads CASSSPGAGNTEAFF. In nucleotides, the CDR3 is TGTGCCAGCAGTTCCCCAGGGGCAGGGAACACTGAAGCTTTCTTT.